These 23 T cell receptor beta chains were all obtained from the same sample, sequenced in a study of regulatory T cells in long-lasting Graves disease. iRepertoire HTBI primers and Arm-PCR of CDR3 regions built TCR beta libraries. TCRdb re-analysed the multiplex PCR reads in MiXCR, keeping a single row per CDR3 protein. Seen here are hundreds of thousands of distinct CDR3 sequences, roughly a fifth observed once, and the top ten hold more than 6%. The time point: persistent/refractory GD, antithyroid drugs over 5 years with positive TRAb. Extracted PBMC RNA gave rise to the TCR library. Material: peripheral blood mononuclear cells (PBMCs), obtained when the disease was refractory, from a patient treated with antithyroid drugs. These receptors were obtained from a female donor with Graves disease.

This rearrangement joins TRBV24-1 to TRBJ2-6, with a weak D call TRBD1 (5 bases). Between the trimmed V and J ends, which lost 3 bases and 2 bases, there was a span of 13 bases. In germline, CDR1 is KGHDR, CDR2 SFDVKD. The CDR3 sequence is 17 residues long. The CDR3 region is CATSDARAGAGANVLTF. CDR3 sequence (DNA): TGTGCCACCAGTGATGCCAGGGCTGGGGCTGGGGCCAACGTCCTGACTTTC.

This clonotype has a handful of counts. CDR3 nucleotide sequence: TGCAGTGCTAGAGGGGGGGGCGCGTCGCCAGAAGCTTTCTTT. Amino acid sequence: CSARGGGASPEAFF. J is TRBJ1-1 and V is TRBV20-1, with D possibly being TRBD1 (6 bases). The CDR3 extends over 14 amino acids. Germline V gene lookup returns CDR1 DFQATT and CDR2 SNEGSKA (reference sequence). The germline V and J ends were trimmed by 1 base and 8 bases, with 17 bases remaining between them.

The genes are TRBV19 and TRBJ1-1; the D is unclear. Trimming removed 3 bases at V and 2 bases at J, with 7 bases between. The germline V gene encodes CDR1 LNHDA and CDR2 SQIVND (reference sequence). This CDR3 has 13 amino acids. The CDR3: CASSMGGNTEAFF. In DNA form, the CDR3 reads TGTGCCAGTAGTATGGGTGGAAACACTGAAGCTTTCTTT.

This clonotype turned up a few times. The chain uses TRBV9 and TRBJ2-7; 8 positions match TRBD1. The CDR3 is made up of 15 amino acids. Germline V gives CDR1 SGDLS, CDR2 YYNGEE. With 2 bases clipped from V and 2 bases from J, the junction kept 6 bases outside the gene matches. The CDR3, as DNA: TGTGCCAGCAGCGTCGGACAGGGATGGGCCTACGAGCAGTACTTC. Its translation is CASSVGQGWAYEQYF.

This clonotype was detected ten times or more. The chain has TRBV2 and TRBJ1-6; D is uncertain. This CDR3 comprises 13 residues. Germline V gene data show CDR1 as SNHLY and CDR2 as FYNNEI. V lost 2 bases, J lost 9 bases, and 8 bases lay in between. The CDR3 nucleotides read TGTGCCAGCAGTGAACAGGAGTTTTCACCCCTCCACTTT. Its protein product is CASSEQEFSPLHF. The entire variable domain, with the rest obtained from reference TRBV2 and TRBJ1-6, is as follows: EPEVTQTPSHQVTQMGQEVILRCVPISNHLYFYWYRQILGQKVEFLVSFYNNEISEKSEIFDDQFSVERPDGSNFTLKIRSTKLEDSAMYFCASSEQEFSPLHFGNGTRLTVT.

This clonotype appeared once. Mismatch with germline at one junction end may stem from a read error. The chain has TRBV7-2 and TRBJ2-7, with TRBD1 matching 11 bases. The CDR3 sequence is 14 residues long. Germline V gives CDR1 SGHTA, CDR2 FQGNSA. CDR3 in DNA: TGTGCCAGCAGCCCGGGACAGGGGGGATACGTGCAGTACTTC. Protein product: CASSPGQGGYVQYF. Full variable domain (missing parts from reference TRBV7-2 and TRBJ2-7): GAGVSQSPSNKVTEKGKDVELRCDPISGHTALYWYRQSLGQGLEFLIYFQGNSAPDKSGLPSDRFSAERTGGSVSTLTIQRTQQEDSAVYLCASSPGQGGYVQYFGPGTRLTVT.

The chain recombines TRBV2 with TRBJ2-1; D gene unclear. This CDR3 has 12 residues. V shed 7 bases and J shed 10 bases, with 14 bases lying between them. From germline, CDR1 is SNHLY and CDR2 FYNNEI. CDR3 protein: CASKAEYSEQFF. CDR3 nucleotide sequence: TGTGCCAGCAAGGCAGAATACTCGGAGCAGTTCTTC.

The rearrangement joins TRBV4-1 to TRBJ2-7, with D tentatively TRBD1 (6 bases). Between the trimmed V and J ends, which lost 0 bases and 4 bases, there was a span of 16 bases. CDR1 MGHRA and CDR2 YSYEKL come from the germline V gene. The CDR3 extends over 16 amino acids. DNA of the CDR3: TGCGCCAGCAGCCAAGATCTTGGGGGCCTCGGATACGAGCAGTACTTC. It translates to CASSQDLGGLGYEQYF.

This clonotype was counted ten times or more. The rearrangement uses TRBV30 and TRBJ2-7; no clear D. Germline values: CDR1 GTSNPN, CDR2 SVGIG (reference sequence). This CDR3 is built from 11 residues. V shed 2 bases and J shed 4 bases, with 6 bases lying between them. The CDR3 protein is CAWSRAYEQYF. The CDR3 coding sequence is TGTGCCTGGAGTCGTGCTTACGAGCAGTACTTC.

CDR3 sequence (DNA): TGCAGTGCTAGAGAAGGGAGGGAGAGCTCCTATAATTCACCCCTCCACTTT. Its protein is CSAREGRESSYNSPLHF. The chain employs TRBV20-1 and TRBJ1-6, with D unresolved. V lost 0 bases and J 0 bases, leaving 12 bases between the germline ends. Germline-derived CDR1 and CDR2 are DFQATT and SNEGSKA (reference sequence). The CDR3 loop spans 17 amino acids.

Comments on this clonotype: The CDR3 does not close with the conserved phenylalanine or tryptophan, likely indicating a read error. V usage is TRBV6-1 and J usage is TRBJ1-2; TRBD1 matches at 9 bases. Trimming at V came to 6 bases and at J to 4 bases, leaving 9 bases not matched to a gene. Germline V lookup: CDR1 MNHNS, CDR2 SASEGT. CDR3 length: 15 residues. This CDR3 is CASRLAGTGIYGYTL. DNA of the CDR3: TGTGCCAGCAGGCTAGCCGGGACAGGGATCTATGGCTACACCCTC.

The gene calls are TRBV29-1 and TRBJ2-7; the D gene could be TRBD1 or TRBD2 (5 bases each). Looked up from germline, CDR1 is SQVTM and CDR2 is ANQGSEA. CDR3 length equals 14 residues. Trimming pared 6 bases from V and 1 base from J, leaving 16 bases between. This chain's CDR3 is CSVTAGASSYEQYF. DNA for the CDR3: TGCAGCGTAACGGCCGGGGCATCGTCCTACGAGCAGTACTTC.

This chain links TRBV2 with TRBJ2-3; perhaps TRBD2 as D (6 bases). V lost 6 bases, J lost 15 bases, and 22 bases lay in between. This CDR3 is 13 amino acids long. Germline V gene data show CDR1 as SNHLY and CDR2 as FYNNEI. The CDR3 region has the DNA TGTGCCAGCAGCACCTACGGACCACCGGGAGTATATTTT. It is translated as CASSTYGPPGVYF.

V is TRBV12-3 or TRBV12-4 and J is TRBJ2-7, with TRBD2 identical over 7 bases. After removal of 4 bases from V and 1 base from J, the junction contained 10 bases not matched to a gene. The CDR3 is 16 residues long. The CDR3 DNA sequence: TGTGCCAGCAGTTCTGGCGGGGGAGCCACTTCCTACGAGCAGTACTTC. Translating gives CASSSGGGATSYEQYF.

This clonotype has a count of ten or more. This chain connects TRBV12-3 or TRBV12-4 to TRBJ2-3; D unclear. V shed 4 bases and J shed 9 bases, with 11 bases lying between them. The CDR3 is made up of 12 amino acids. The CDR3 region is CASSSEQSTQYF. The CDR3 nucleotides read TGTGCCAGCAGTTCAGAGCAGTCGACGCAGTATTTT.

In its sample, this clonotype was seen a few times. This chain uses TRBV12-5 with TRBJ1-2; the match to TRBD1 covers 7 bases. V trimming: 6 bases; J trimming: 5 bases; junction bases outside the gene matches: 12. Germline V CDR1 and CDR2: LGHNT, FRNRAP. The CDR3 contains 15 residues. CDR3 DNA: TGTGCTAGTGGGGGGGAGACAGGGCGGATTTATGGCTACACCTTC. It codes for CASGGETGRIYGYTF.

Notes on this clonotype: This may arise from a read error, as a much more abundant clone is one base away. The chain recombines TRBV3-1 with TRBJ1-2; D perhaps matches TRBD1 (6 bases). Trimming took 8 bases from V and 1 from J, leaving 14 bases between them. The CDR3 has 14 residues. Germline V CDR1 and CDR2: LGHDT, YNNKEL (reference sequence). Written as DNA, the CDR3 is TGTGCCAGCGGCCCCCTCAGGGGTAACTATGGCTACACCTTC. As protein: CASGPLRGNYGYTF.

The J gene is TRBJ2-7, the V gene TRBV7-9, with D maybe TRBD2 (6 bases). V was clipped by 5 bases and J by 3 bases, with 17 bases between them. This CDR3 is 15 amino acids long. Germline V gene sequence: CDR1 SEHNR, CDR2 FQNEAQ (reference sequence). The CDR3 protein is CASSLTERASYEQYF. Here the CDR3 DNA reads TGTGCCAGCAGCCTCACCGAGCGGGCGAGCTACGAGCAGTACTTC.

At least ten counts were recorded for this clonotype. This sequence joins TRBV29-1 and TRBJ2-5; the match to TRBD1 covers 9 bases. Germline CDR1 and CDR2: SQVTM and ANQGSEA. J gave up 3 bases and V 7 bases, and 6 bases lay outside the gene matches. The CDR3 length is 13 residues. The CDR3 here is CSASGTGKETQYF. The CDR3 coding sequence is TGCAGCGCCTCCGGGACAGGGAAAGAGACCCAGTACTTC. The entire variable domain, with the rest obtained from reference TRBV29-1 and TRBJ2-5, is as follows: SAVISQKPSRDICQRGTSLTIQCQVDSQVTMMFWYRQQPGQSLTLIATANQGSEATYESGFVIDKFPISRPNLTFSTLTVSNMSPEDSSIYLCSASGTGKETQYFGPGTRLLVL.

This clonotype was observed many times. The CDR3 coding sequence is TGTGCCAGCAGTTCACAGGGATTAGGGACCCAGTACTTC. Protein product: CASSSQGLGTQYF. The J gene is TRBJ2-5, the V gene TRBV11-2; possible D gene TRBD1, 6 bases. The CDR3 covers 13 residues. The germline gives CDR1 SGHAT, CDR2 FQNNGV. The ends were cut back, 6 bases at V and 7 bases at J, with 15 bases in the middle.

There are a few counts of this clonotype. This chain joins TRBV6-5 and TRBJ1-1, with D perhaps TRBD1 (6 bases). V was shortened by 2 bases and J by 3 bases, with 19 bases between the two germline ends. This CDR3 is built from 17 residues. Germline assignment: CDR1 MNHEY and CDR2 SVGAGI. The CDR3 bases are TGTGCCAGCAGTTACGGAGGCAGGGGCGGGCTGGACACTGAAGCTTTCTTT. Its protein is CASSYGGRGGLDTEAFF.

The gene calls are TRBV18 and TRBJ1-1; 7 bases map to TRBD1. The CDR3 consists of 13 residues. Germline trimming cut 5 bases from V and 7 bases from J; bases unmatched to any gene: 7. Per germline, CDR1 KGHSH and CDR2 LQKENI. The chain's CDR3 is CASSVQGKGEAFF. In nucleotides, the CDR3 is TGTGCCAGCTCAGTACAGGGGAAAGGTGAAGCTTTCTTT.

This clonotype was observed many times. V and J are TRBV6-1 and TRBJ2-2, with no clear D. The CDR3 length is 12 residues. The V gene's germline CDR1 is MNHNS and CDR2 SASEGT. V was clipped by 6 bases and J by 8 bases, with 10 bases between them. CDR3: CASRMIRGELFF. In DNA form, the CDR3 reads TGTGCCAGCAGAATGATCAGGGGGGAGCTGTTTTTT.